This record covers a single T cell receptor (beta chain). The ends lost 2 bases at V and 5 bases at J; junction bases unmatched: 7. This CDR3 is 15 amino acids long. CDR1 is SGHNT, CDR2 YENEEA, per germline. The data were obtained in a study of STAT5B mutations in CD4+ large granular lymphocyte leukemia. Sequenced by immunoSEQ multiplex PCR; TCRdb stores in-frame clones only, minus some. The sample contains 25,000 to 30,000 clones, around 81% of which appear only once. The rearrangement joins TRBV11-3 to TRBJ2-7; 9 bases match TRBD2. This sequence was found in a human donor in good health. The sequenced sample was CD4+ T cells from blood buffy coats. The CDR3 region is CASSLMAGGPNEQYF. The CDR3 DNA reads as TGTGCCAGCAGCTTAATGGCGGGAGGGCCGAACGAGCAGTACTTC.